This entry lists 8 T cell receptor beta chains sequenced from one sample in a study of blood T cell repertoires in COVID-19. Measured with immunoSEQ multiplex PCR; TCRdb has only the in-frame clones, and not every one. The sample holds fewer than 600,000 clones, 75% to 90% seen once. Source material: peripheral blood. Every receptor here comes from a man younger than 35 with COVID-19, enrolled during active disease.

V usage is TRBV7-9 and J usage is TRBJ2-7; D is perhaps TRBD2 (6 bases). V lost 5 bases and J 7 bases, leaving 24 bases between the germline ends. There are 16 residues in the CDR3. In germline, CDR1 is SEHNR, CDR2 FQNEAQ (reference sequence). The CDR3 bases are TGTGCCAGCAGCATCCTCGAGGGGAGGCTAAGGTCGGAGCAGTACTTC. It codes for CASSILEGRLRSEQYF.

The rearrangement uses TRBV7-2 and TRBJ2-5, with D possibly TRBD1 on 5 matching bases. This CDR3 has 16 amino acids. Germline assignment: CDR1 SGHTA and CDR2 FQGNSA. Trimming removed 1 base from V and 4 bases from J, with 16 bases in between. The CDR3 DNA follows: TGTGCCAGCAGCTTAGAAGACAGAGATCTTCGAGAGACCCAGTACTTC. Translation: CASSLEDRDLRETQYF.

The gene calls are TRBV2 and TRBJ1-5, with TRBD1 as a possible D gene (6 bases). Germline V lookup: CDR1 SNHLY, CDR2 FYNNEI. V was cut by 0 bases and J by 7 bases, with 13 bases left in between. The CDR3 is made up of 15 amino acids. The CDR3 bases are TGTGCCAGCAGTGAAGCGCTACAGGGTCGCCAGCCCCAGCATTTT. It yields the protein CASSEALQGRQPQHF.

The V call is TRBV5-1, the J call TRBJ2-3, with 8 positions matching TRBD2. The CDR3 contains 16 residues. CDR1 and CDR2 (germline): SGHRS, YFSETQ. V lost 1 base, J lost 1 base, and 5 bases stayed unmatched. CDR3 bases: TGCGCCAGCAGCTTGACGGGGGGGCGAGGCACAGATACGCAGTATTTT. Protein: CASSLTGGRGTDTQYF.

The chain uses TRBV7-2 and TRBJ2-7, with D tentatively TRBD1 (5 bases). The germline CDR1 and CDR2 sequences are SGHTA and FQGNSA. Trimming took off 4 bases at V and 6 bases at J, with 16 bases between the two ends. CDR3 size: 14 residues. Here the CDR3 DNA reads TGTGCCAGCAGCTGGGCAAGGGGCACTCGCGAGCAGTACTTC. The encoded protein is CASSWARGTREQYF.

V usage is TRBV2 and J usage is TRBJ1-5; D gene unclear. Germline lookup yields CDR1 SNHLY and CDR2 FYNNEI. CDR3 size: 15 residues. V dropped 3 bases and J dropped 4 bases, with 13 bases sitting between them. CDR3 DNA sequence: TGTGCCAGCAGTGAGTCTCAGGTTGGTAATCAGCCCCAGCATTTT. This gives the protein CASSESQVGNQPQHF.

CDR3 nucleotide sequence: TGTGCCAGCAGCCTAGGAGCGGATACGCAGTATTTT. Translation gives CASSLGADTQYF. This rearrangement joins TRBV5-4 to TRBJ2-3; D gene ambiguous. Germline values: CDR1 SGHNT, CDR2 YYREEE (reference sequence). V was clipped by 4 bases and J by 6 bases, with 9 bases between them. The CDR3 is 12 residues long.

This chain uses TRBV14 with TRBJ1-4; 7 nucleotides align to TRBD1. CDR3 size: 14 residues. In germline, CDR1 is SGHDN, CDR2 FVKESK. V shed 6 bases and J 3 bases; nucleotides not matched to a gene: 4. CDR3 loop: CASSRQGPNEKLFF. The DNA for the CDR3 is TGTGCCAGCAGTCGACAGGGCCCTAATGAAAAACTGTTTTTT.